This T cell receptor (beta chain) was sequenced for a study of cytomegalovirus exposure and HLA in healthy donors. General study points: On later analysis, the bulk of CMV-associated TCR beta chains appeared to be HLA-restricted. Productive status was seen about 90% or about 30% of the time for most TCR beta V segments in an earlier analysis.

Points on this clone: Its cognate antigen is unknown.

Use of 60 Vbeta and 13 Jbeta primers characterized the PCR. Repertoires were generated with immunoSEQ multiplex PCR, while TCRdb's copy carries only in-frame clones and drops some. The sample carries about 140,000 clones, 70% to 75% recorded once. V was shortened by 6 bases and J by 3 bases, with 17 bases between the two germline ends. The CDR3 extends over 15 amino acids. In germline, CDR1 is LNHDA, CDR2 SQIVND (reference sequence). The clonotype comes from a human donor in good health. Specimen: PBMCs. The chain recombines TRBV19 with TRBJ1-2, with D perhaps matching TRBD1 (6 bases). CDR3 coding DNA: TGTGCCAGTAGAAGGTTTGGACAGATTCACTATGGCTACACCTTC. This encodes CASRRFGQIHYGYTF. Using reference TRBV19 and TRBJ1-2 for the parts outside the CDR3, the full variable domain is DGGITQSPKYLFRKEGQNVTLSCEQNLNHDAMYWYRQDPGQGLRLIYYSQIVNDFQKGDIAEGYSVSREKKESFPLTVTSAQKNPTAFYLCASRRFGQIHYGYTFGSGTRLTVV.